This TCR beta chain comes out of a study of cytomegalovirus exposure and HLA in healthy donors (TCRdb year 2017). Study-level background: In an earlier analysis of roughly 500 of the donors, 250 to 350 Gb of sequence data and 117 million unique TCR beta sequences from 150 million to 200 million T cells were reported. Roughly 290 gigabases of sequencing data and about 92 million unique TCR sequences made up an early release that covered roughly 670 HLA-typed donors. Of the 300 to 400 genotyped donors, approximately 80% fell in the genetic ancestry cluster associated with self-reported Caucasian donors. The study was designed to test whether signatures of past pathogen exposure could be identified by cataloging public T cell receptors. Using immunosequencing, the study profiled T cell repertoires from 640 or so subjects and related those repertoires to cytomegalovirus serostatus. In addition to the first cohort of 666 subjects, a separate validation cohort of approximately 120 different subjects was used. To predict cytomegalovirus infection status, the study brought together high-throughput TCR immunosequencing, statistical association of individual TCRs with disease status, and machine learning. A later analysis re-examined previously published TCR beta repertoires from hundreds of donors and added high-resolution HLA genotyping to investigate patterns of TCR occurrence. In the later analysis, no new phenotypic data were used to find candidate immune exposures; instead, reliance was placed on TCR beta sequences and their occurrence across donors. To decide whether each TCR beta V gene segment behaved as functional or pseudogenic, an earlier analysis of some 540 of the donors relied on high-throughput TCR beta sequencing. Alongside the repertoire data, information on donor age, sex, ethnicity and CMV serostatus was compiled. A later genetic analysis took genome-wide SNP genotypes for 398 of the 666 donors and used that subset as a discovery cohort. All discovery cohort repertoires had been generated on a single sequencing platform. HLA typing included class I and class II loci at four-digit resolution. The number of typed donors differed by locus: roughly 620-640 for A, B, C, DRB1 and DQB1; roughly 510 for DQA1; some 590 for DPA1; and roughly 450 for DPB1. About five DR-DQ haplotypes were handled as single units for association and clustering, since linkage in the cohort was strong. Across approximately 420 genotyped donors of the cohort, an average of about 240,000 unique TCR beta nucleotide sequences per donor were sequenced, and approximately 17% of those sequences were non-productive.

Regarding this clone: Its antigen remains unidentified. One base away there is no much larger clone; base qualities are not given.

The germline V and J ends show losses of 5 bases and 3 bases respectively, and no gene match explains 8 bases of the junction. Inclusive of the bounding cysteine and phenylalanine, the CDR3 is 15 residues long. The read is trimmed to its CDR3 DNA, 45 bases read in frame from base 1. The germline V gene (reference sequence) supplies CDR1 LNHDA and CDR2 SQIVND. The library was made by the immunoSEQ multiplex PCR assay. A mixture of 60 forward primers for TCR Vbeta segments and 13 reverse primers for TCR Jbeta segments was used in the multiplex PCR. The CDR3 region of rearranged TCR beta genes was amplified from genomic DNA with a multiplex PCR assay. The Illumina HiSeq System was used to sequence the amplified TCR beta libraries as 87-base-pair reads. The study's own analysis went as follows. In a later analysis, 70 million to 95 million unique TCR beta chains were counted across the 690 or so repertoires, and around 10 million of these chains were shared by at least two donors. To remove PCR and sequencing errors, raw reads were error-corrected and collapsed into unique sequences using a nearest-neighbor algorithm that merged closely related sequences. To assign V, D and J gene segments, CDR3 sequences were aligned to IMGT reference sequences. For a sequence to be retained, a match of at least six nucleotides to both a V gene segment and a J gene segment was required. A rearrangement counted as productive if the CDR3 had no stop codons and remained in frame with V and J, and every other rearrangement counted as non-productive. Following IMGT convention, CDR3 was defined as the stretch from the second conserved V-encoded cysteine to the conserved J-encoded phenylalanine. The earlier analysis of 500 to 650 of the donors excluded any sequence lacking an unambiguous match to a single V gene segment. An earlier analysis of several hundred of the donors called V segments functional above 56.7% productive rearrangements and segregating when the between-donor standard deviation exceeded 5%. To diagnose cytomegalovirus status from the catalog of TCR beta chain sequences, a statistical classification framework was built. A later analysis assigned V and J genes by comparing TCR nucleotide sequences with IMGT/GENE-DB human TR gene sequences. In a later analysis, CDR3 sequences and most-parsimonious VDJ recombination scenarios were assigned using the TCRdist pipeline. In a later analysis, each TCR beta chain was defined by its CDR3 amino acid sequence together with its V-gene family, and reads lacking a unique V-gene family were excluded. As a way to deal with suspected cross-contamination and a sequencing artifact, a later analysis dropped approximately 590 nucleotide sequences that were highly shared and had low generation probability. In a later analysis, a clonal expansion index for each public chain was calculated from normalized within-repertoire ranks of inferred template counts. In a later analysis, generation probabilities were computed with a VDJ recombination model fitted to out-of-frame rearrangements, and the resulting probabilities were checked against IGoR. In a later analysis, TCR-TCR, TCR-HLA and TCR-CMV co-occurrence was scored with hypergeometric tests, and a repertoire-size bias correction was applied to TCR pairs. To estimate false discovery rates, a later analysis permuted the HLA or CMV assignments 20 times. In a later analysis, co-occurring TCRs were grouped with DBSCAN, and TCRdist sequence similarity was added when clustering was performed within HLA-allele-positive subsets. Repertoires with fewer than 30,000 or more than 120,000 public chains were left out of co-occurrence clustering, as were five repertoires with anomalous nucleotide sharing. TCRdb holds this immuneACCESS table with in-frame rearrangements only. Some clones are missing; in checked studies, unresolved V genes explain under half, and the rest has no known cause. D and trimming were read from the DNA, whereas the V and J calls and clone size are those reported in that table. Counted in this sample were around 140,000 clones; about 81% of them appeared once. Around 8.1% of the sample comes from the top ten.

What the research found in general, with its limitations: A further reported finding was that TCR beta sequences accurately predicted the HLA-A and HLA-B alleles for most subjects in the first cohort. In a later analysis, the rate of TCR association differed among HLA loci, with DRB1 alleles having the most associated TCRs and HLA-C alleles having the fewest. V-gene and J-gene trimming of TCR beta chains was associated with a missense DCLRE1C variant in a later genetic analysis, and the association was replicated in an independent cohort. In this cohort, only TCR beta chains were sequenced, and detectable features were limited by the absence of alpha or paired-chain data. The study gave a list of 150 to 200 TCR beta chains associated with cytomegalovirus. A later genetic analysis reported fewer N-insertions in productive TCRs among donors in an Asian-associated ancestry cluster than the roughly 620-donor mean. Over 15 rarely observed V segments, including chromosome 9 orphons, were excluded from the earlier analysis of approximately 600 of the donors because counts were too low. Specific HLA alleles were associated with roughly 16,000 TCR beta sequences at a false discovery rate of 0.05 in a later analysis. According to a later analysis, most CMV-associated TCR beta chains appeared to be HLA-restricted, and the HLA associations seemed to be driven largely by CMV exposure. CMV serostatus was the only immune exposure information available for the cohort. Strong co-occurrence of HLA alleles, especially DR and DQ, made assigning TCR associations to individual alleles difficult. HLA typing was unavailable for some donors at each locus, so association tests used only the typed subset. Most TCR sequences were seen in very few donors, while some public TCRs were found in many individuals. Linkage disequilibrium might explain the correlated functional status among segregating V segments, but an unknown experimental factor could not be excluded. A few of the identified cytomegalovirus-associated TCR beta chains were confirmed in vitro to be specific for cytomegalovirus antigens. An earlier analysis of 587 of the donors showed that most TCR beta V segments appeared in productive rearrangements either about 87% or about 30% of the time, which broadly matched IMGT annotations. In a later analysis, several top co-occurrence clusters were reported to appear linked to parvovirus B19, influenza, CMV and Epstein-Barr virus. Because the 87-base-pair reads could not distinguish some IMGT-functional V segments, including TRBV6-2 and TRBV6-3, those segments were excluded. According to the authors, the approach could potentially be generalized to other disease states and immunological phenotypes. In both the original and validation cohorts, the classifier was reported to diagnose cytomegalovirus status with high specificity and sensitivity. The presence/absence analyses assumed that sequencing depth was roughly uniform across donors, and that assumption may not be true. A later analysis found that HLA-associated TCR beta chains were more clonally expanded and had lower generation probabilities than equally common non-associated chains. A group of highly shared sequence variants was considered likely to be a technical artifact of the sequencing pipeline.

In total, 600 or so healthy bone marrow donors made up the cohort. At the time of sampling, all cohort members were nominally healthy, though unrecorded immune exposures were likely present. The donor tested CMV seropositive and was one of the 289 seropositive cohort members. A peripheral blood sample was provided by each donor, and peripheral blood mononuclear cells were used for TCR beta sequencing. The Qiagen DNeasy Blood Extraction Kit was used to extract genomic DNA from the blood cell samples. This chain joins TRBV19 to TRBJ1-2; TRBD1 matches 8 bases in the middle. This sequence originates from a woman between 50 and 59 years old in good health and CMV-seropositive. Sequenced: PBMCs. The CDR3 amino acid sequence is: CASSPYGQGYYGYTF. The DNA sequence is TGTGCCAGTAGTCCTTACGGACAGGGCTACTATGGCTACACCTTC.